The 2 T cell receptor beta chains below come from one sample, sequenced in a study of cytomegalovirus exposure and HLA in healthy donors (TCRdb year 2017). Library method: the immunoSEQ multiplex PCR assay. For the multiplex PCR, a mixture combining 60 forward primers for TCR Vbeta segments and 13 reverse primers for TCR Jbeta segments was used. Held by TCRdb, this immuneACCESS table contains in-frame sequences only and omits some clones. Under half of the omission traces to an unresolved V gene where checked; the cause of the rest is unknown. Recorded for this sample are more than 85,000 clones; roughly 80% of them occurred a single time. Jointly, the top ten make up around an eighth of the sample. Specimen: PBMCs. The receptors come from a male donor in good health and CMV-seropositive.

A few counts support this clone. This rearrangement joins TRBV6-5 to TRBJ1-1; perhaps TRBD1 as D (5 bases). CDR1 and CDR2 from the germline V gene are MNHEY and SVGAGI. V was trimmed by 7 bases and J by 4 bases, leaving 13 bases between them. CDR3 length equals 13 residues. The CDR3 DNA is TGTGCCAGCATTCAGGGTGAGAGCACTGAAGCTTTCTTT. As protein: CASIQGESTEAFF.

This clone was found a few times. This chain links TRBV7-9 with TRBJ2-7; D perhaps matches TRBD2 (6 bases). Trimming took 10 bases from V and 6 from J, leaving 16 bases between them. The V gene's germline CDR1 is SEHNR and CDR2 FQNEAQ (reference sequence). This CDR3 is 12 amino acids long. The CDR3 loop reads CATEGLTGEQYF. In DNA, the CDR3 is TGTGCCACGGAGGGGCTAACGGGCGAGCAGTACTTC.